This T cell receptor (beta chain) was observed in a study of cytomegalovirus exposure and HLA in healthy donors. Study results and limitations: The study recorded over 150 TCR beta chains that were cytomegalovirus-associated. Accurate prediction of most subjects' HLA-A and HLA-B alleles from TCR beta sequences was reported. Available immune exposure information covered CMV serostatus only.

As regards this clone: Its antigen is not known.

The germline V and J ends were trimmed by 5 bases and 7 bases, with 16 bases remaining between them. The CDR3 runs 15 residues. CDR1 SGHRS and CDR2 YFSETQ come from the germline V gene. Primers for the PCR totalled 60 Vbeta and 13 Jbeta. Some clones are missing from TCRdb's copy, which holds only in-frame ones; the method was immunoSEQ multiplex PCR. In the table there are some 200,000 clones, over 70% of which are singletons. The V gene is TRBV5-1, the J gene TRBJ1-6; TRBD1 might be the D (6 bases). The origin of this receptor is a man aged 50-59 years in good health and CMV-seronegative. Material for sequencing was PBMCs. The CDR3 region is CASRGPDSRNSPLHF. The DNA for the CDR3 is TGCGCCAGCAGGGGACCGGACAGCCGGAATTCACCCCTCCACTTT.